A selection of T cell receptor beta chains follows, all from one sample in a study of shared clonotypes between healthy human individuals. Method: immunoSEQ multiplex PCR; TCRdb's copy keeps in-frame clones and lacks some. This sample has nearly 2 million clones, with less than 95% found just once. Sequenced input: naive CD8+ T cells sorted from blood. Every receptor here comes from a man in his late teens or twenties in good health. Both conserved end residues are part of each CDR3. The order of the fields is D gene, clone size, J gene, V gene, CDR3 DNA, CDR3 protein. D genes are given only for firm matches. For some rows the clone size is stated as once, few or many, or as a class when expanded; others skip it.

d_call: .
clone_size: .
j_call: TRBJ2-1
v_call: TRBV28
cdr3_nt: TGTGCCAGCCGCGATACCTACAATGAGCAGTTCTTC
cdr3_aa: CASRDTYNEQFF

d_call: TRBD1
clone_size: .
j_call: TRBJ1-2
v_call: TRBV28
cdr3_nt: TGTGCCAGCAGAACCGGACAGGGGAACTATGGCTACACCTTC
cdr3_aa: CASRTGQGNYGYTF

d_call: .
clone_size: .
j_call: TRBJ2-7
v_call: TRBV5-4
cdr3_nt: TGTGCCAGCAGCTCCGGCCCTCTTGAGCAGTACTTC
cdr3_aa: CASSSGPLEQYF

d_call: .
clone_size: .
j_call: TRBJ1-2
v_call: TRBV4-1
cdr3_nt: TGCGCCAGCAGCTTTGTGGGGGCCACTAATGGCTACACCTTC
cdr3_aa: CASSFVGATNGYTF

d_call: .
clone_size: .
j_call: TRBJ1-3
v_call: TRBV30
cdr3_nt: TGTGCCTGCGCCCAGAACGAACCGGGAAACACCATATATTTT
cdr3_aa: CACAQNEPGNTIYF

d_call: .
clone_size: .
j_call: TRBJ2-3
v_call: TRBV9
cdr3_nt: TGTGCCAGCAGCCCGGAGGGGACCCGATCAGATACGCAGTATTTT
cdr3_aa: CASSPEGTRSDTQYF

d_call: .
clone_size: .
j_call: TRBJ2-6
v_call: TRBV5-6
cdr3_nt: TGTGCCAGCAGCTTAGGGGGTTACAGTTCTGGGGCCAACGTCCTGACTTTC
cdr3_aa: CASSLGGYSSGANVLTF

d_call: .
clone_size: .
j_call: TRBJ1-6
v_call: TRBV4-1
cdr3_nt: TGCGCCAGCAGCCAGGGGTCTTATAATTCACCCCTCCACTTT
cdr3_aa: CASSQGSYNSPLHF

d_call: TRBD1
clone_size: .
j_call: TRBJ1-1
v_call: TRBV6-6
cdr3_nt: TGTGCCAGCAGGCCCCTTTTGGGACAGGGAAACACTGAAGCTTTCTTT
cdr3_aa: CASRPLLGQGNTEAFF

d_call: .
clone_size: .
j_call: TRBJ1-2
v_call: TRBV9
cdr3_nt: TGTGCCAGCAGCGTAGATGACTATGGCTACACCTTC
cdr3_aa: CASSVDDYGYTF

d_call: .
clone_size: .
j_call: TRBJ2-3
v_call: TRBV30
cdr3_nt: TGTGCCTGGAGTGTCGGGACTTCCTCTTACACAGATACGCAGTATTTT
cdr3_aa: CAWSVGTSSYTDTQYF

d_call: .
clone_size: once
j_call: TRBJ1-1
v_call: TRBV10-1
cdr3_nt: TGCGCCAGCAGCCCTCTTCGGGGGAACACTGAAGCTTTCTTT
cdr3_aa: CASSPLRGNTEAFF

d_call: TRBD1
clone_size: .
j_call: TRBJ1-2
v_call: TRBV29-1
cdr3_nt: TGCAGCGTTGAAGATCTGGGACAGGGGGCGAACTATGGCTACACCTTC
cdr3_aa: CSVEDLGQGANYGYTF

d_call: .
clone_size: .
j_call: TRBJ2-1
v_call: TRBV27
cdr3_nt: TGTGCCAGCAGTTTACGGGCGGTTGTGAATGAGCAGTTCTTC
cdr3_aa: CASSLRAVVNEQFF

d_call: .
clone_size: .
j_call: TRBJ1-2
v_call: TRBV4-1
cdr3_nt: TGCGCCAGCAGCTCCCTCTATGGCTACACCTTC
cdr3_aa: CASSSLYGYTF

d_call: .
clone_size: once
j_call: TRBJ1-4
v_call: TRBV9
cdr3_nt: TGTGCCAGCAGCGTAAGTGAAACGGATGAAAAACTGTTTTTT
cdr3_aa: CASSVSETDEKLFF

d_call: TRBD1
clone_size: .
j_call: TRBJ2-7
v_call: TRBV5-6
cdr3_nt: TGTGCCAGCAGCTACGAACCGGGACAGGGCTACGAGCAGTACTTC
cdr3_aa: CASSYEPGQGYEQYF

d_call: .
clone_size: .
j_call: TRBJ2-1
v_call: TRBV2
cdr3_nt: TGTGCCAGCAGTGGGGGCGATGAGCAGTTCTTC
cdr3_aa: CASSGGDEQFF

d_call: .
clone_size: .
j_call: TRBJ2-7
v_call: TRBV7-6
cdr3_nt: TGTGCCAGCGCGTGGGACGGTACCTACGAGCAGTACTTC
cdr3_aa: CASAWDGTYEQYF

d_call: .
clone_size: .
j_call: TRBJ2-7
v_call: TRBV15
cdr3_nt: TGTGCCACCAGCAACTGGGACGGGACGCCCTACGAGCAGTACTTC
cdr3_aa: CATSNWDGTPYEQYF

d_call: TRBD2
clone_size: .
j_call: TRBJ2-5
v_call: TRBV5-1
cdr3_nt: TGCGCCAGCAGCTTGGAGATAGCGGGGCAAGAGACCCAGTACTTC
cdr3_aa: CASSLEIAGQETQYF

d_call: .
clone_size: .
j_call: TRBJ1-1
v_call: TRBV6-1
cdr3_nt: TGTGCCAGCAGTGAAGCGCTCGCGGCTGAAGCTTTCTTT
cdr3_aa: CASSEALAAEAFF

d_call: .
clone_size: .
j_call: TRBJ2-7
v_call: TRBV19
cdr3_nt: TGTGCCAGTAGTTCAGGGTACTCCTACGAGCAGTACTTC
cdr3_aa: CASSSGYSYEQYF

d_call: .
clone_size: .
j_call: TRBJ2-3
v_call: TRBV30
cdr3_nt: TGTGCCTGGAGTAGCTCCTCGAGCACAGATACGCAGTATTTT
cdr3_aa: CAWSSSSSTDTQYF

d_call: .
clone_size: .
j_call: TRBJ2-3
v_call: TRBV5-6
cdr3_nt: TGTGCCAGCAGCCTGGGGGTAGCGGAGTTCACAGATACGCAGTATTTT
cdr3_aa: CASSLGVAEFTDTQYF

d_call: .
clone_size: .
j_call: TRBJ2-1
v_call: TRBV7-6
cdr3_nt: TGTGCCAGCAGCTTAGTGGCTCCCCCCTCTCCCTACAATGAGCAGTTCTTC
cdr3_aa: CASSLVAPPSPYNEQFF

d_call: .
clone_size: .
j_call: TRBJ2-3
v_call: TRBV5-6
cdr3_nt: TGTGCCAGCAGTGAAGTACAGAGCACAGATACGCAGTATTTT
cdr3_aa: CASSEVQSTDTQYF

d_call: TRBD2
clone_size: .
j_call: TRBJ2-2
v_call: TRBV5-6
cdr3_nt: TGTGCCAGCAGCTTGGCGGGAGGGAGCACCGGGGAGCTGTTTTTT
cdr3_aa: CASSLAGGSTGELFF

d_call: TRBD1
clone_size: once
j_call: TRBJ1-2
v_call: TRBV5-1
cdr3_nt: TGCGCCAGCAGCTTCGTCCCGGGACAGGTAGACGTGAACTATGGCTACACCTTC
cdr3_aa: CASSFVPGQVDVNYGYTF

d_call: TRBD1
clone_size: .
j_call: TRBJ2-7
v_call: TRBV5-1
cdr3_nt: TGCGCCAGCAGCGGGACAGGGGTACAAGAGCAGTACTTC
cdr3_aa: CASSGTGVQEQYF

d_call: .
clone_size: .
j_call: TRBJ2-7
v_call: TRBV6-5
cdr3_nt: TGTGCCAGCAGTTACTCTGGGGAAACTGTCTACGAGCAGTACTTC
cdr3_aa: CASSYSGETVYEQYF

d_call: .
clone_size: .
j_call: TRBJ1-1
v_call: TRBV5-6
cdr3_nt: TGTGCCAGCAGCTTGTTCGGGCAGAACACTGAAGCTTTCTTT
cdr3_aa: CASSLFGQNTEAFF

d_call: .
clone_size: .
j_call: TRBJ2-5
v_call: TRBV10-3
cdr3_nt: TGTGCCATCAGTGATAAGGACGGGAAAGAGACCCAGTACTTC
cdr3_aa: CAISDKDGKETQYF

d_call: .
clone_size: .
j_call: TRBJ2-5
v_call: TRBV27
cdr3_nt: TGTGCCAGCAGCCCACCGGAAGGGAATCAAGAGACCCAGTACTTC
cdr3_aa: CASSPPEGNQETQYF

d_call: .
clone_size: .
j_call: TRBJ2-3
v_call: TRBV27
cdr3_nt: TGTGCCAGCAGTACCCTACAGGGCTCGGTTATCACAGATACGCAGTATTTT
cdr3_aa: CASSTLQGSVITDTQYF

d_call: TRBD2
clone_size: .
j_call: TRBJ2-3
v_call: TRBV9
cdr3_nt: TGTGCCAGCAGCGCAGCGGGAGGGCTAACAGATACGCAGTATTTT
cdr3_aa: CASSAAGGLTDTQYF

d_call: .
clone_size: .
j_call: TRBJ2-7
v_call: TRBV2
cdr3_nt: TGTGCCAGCAGTGGAGGGGTGCGAGAGCAGTACTTC
cdr3_aa: CASSGGVREQYF

d_call: .
clone_size: .
j_call: TRBJ2-2
v_call: TRBV2
cdr3_nt: TGTGCCAGCAGTGAGGGCAGGCACACCGGGGAGCTGTTTTTT
cdr3_aa: CASSEGRHTGELFF

d_call: TRBD2
clone_size: .
j_call: TRBJ2-1
v_call: TRBV4-2
cdr3_nt: TGTGCCAGCAGCCCTCTAGCGGGGGGCCACTGGGATGAGCAGTTCTTC
cdr3_aa: CASSPLAGGHWDEQFF

d_call: TRBD2
clone_size: .
j_call: TRBJ2-7
v_call: TRBV2
cdr3_nt: TGTGCCAGCAGTATGGGAGCGGGAGGGGACCCCGAGCAGTACTTC
cdr3_aa: CASSMGAGGDPEQYF

d_call: TRBD2
clone_size: once
j_call: TRBJ2-3
v_call: TRBV27
cdr3_nt: TGTGCCGTCCTAGCGGTGAGCACAGATACGCAGTATTTT
cdr3_aa: CAVLAVSTDTQYF

d_call: TRBD1
clone_size: .
j_call: TRBJ2-7
v_call: TRBV9
cdr3_nt: TGTGCCAGCAGCGTAACAGGGGGCTCCTACGAGCAGTACTTC
cdr3_aa: CASSVTGGSYEQYF

d_call: TRBD2
clone_size: .
j_call: TRBJ2-7
v_call: TRBV28
cdr3_nt: TGTGCCAGCATATCGCGGGGGGCCTCCTACGAGCAGTACTTC
cdr3_aa: CASISRGASYEQYF

d_call: TRBD2
clone_size: .
j_call: TRBJ2-3
v_call: TRBV5-1
cdr3_nt: TGCGCCAGCAGCTCCCGACTAGCAAGCACAGATACGCAGTATTTT
cdr3_aa: CASSSRLASTDTQYF

d_call: .
clone_size: .
j_call: TRBJ2-5
v_call: TRBV21-1
cdr3_nt: TGTGCCAGCAGCATGTTAAGACTAGCCCGGCGGACCCAGTACTTC
cdr3_aa: CASSMLRLARRTQYF

d_call: .
clone_size: .
j_call: TRBJ2-7
v_call: TRBV15
cdr3_nt: TGTGCCACCAGCAGAGGAGGGGAGGTCTACGAGCAGTACTTC
cdr3_aa: CATSRGGEVYEQYF

d_call: .
clone_size: .
j_call: TRBJ2-1
v_call: TRBV11-2
cdr3_nt: TGTGCCAGCAGCTTCGGGCTAGCGACCAATGAGCAGTTCTTC
cdr3_aa: CASSFGLATNEQFF

d_call: TRBD1
clone_size: once
j_call: TRBJ2-3
v_call: TRBV5-6
cdr3_nt: TGTGCCAGCAGCTTGGAGGGACAGATCACAGATACGCAGTATTTT
cdr3_aa: CASSLEGQITDTQYF

d_call: TRBD1
clone_size: .
j_call: TRBJ2-7
v_call: TRBV13
cdr3_nt: TGTGCCAGCAGCCCTATAACCGGGACAGGGGACGAGCAGTACTTC
cdr3_aa: CASSPITGTGDEQYF

d_call: .
clone_size: once
j_call: TRBJ2-1
v_call: TRBV6-6
cdr3_nt: TGTGCCAGCAGTTACTCGCTAATCCAAGGAGGGGATGAGCAGTTCTTC
cdr3_aa: CASSYSLIQGGDEQFF

d_call: .
clone_size: .
j_call: TRBJ2-1
v_call: TRBV27
cdr3_nt: TGTGCCAGCAGTTTAGGGCCCGGGGCGGATTACAATGAGCAGTTCTTC
cdr3_aa: CASSLGPGADYNEQFF

d_call: .
clone_size: once
j_call: TRBJ2-7
v_call: TRBV27
cdr3_nt: TGTGCCAGCAGTGTGGACCAGGCGGGCGAGCAGTACTTC
cdr3_aa: CASSVDQAGEQYF

d_call: TRBD1
clone_size: .
j_call: TRBJ2-1
v_call: TRBV7-9
cdr3_nt: TGTGCCAGCAGCTTAGAATCCCGAGACAGGGGGCGCTTGAATGAGCAGTTCTTC
cdr3_aa: CASSLESRDRGRLNEQFF

d_call: TRBD1
clone_size: .
j_call: TRBJ1-4
v_call: TRBV7-6
cdr3_nt: TGTGCCAGCAGCCCCTCCGTCAGGGGGGATGAAAAACTGTTTTTT
cdr3_aa: CASSPSVRGDEKLFF